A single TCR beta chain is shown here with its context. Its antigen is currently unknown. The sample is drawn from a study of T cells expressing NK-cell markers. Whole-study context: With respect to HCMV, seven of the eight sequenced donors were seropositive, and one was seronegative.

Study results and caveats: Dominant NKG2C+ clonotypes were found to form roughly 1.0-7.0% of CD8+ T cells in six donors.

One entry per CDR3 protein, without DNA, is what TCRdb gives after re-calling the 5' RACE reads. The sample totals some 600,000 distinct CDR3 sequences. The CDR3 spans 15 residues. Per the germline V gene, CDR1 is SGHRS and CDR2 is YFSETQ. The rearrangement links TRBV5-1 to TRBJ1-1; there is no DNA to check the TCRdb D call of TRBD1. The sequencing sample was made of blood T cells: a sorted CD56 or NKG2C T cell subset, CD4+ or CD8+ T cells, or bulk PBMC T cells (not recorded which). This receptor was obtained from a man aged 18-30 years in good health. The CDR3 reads CASSSLNYRDTEAFF.